The 10 T cell receptor beta chains given below trace back to one sample, sequenced in a study of T cells after yellow fever vaccination (dated by TCRdb to about 2019). Receptor libraries were prepared by 5' RACE. Reads for this sample came from an Illumina NovaSeq 6000. The public reads were quality trimmed at Q25 with fastp and then assembled into clones with MiXCR by TCRdb, keeping productive beta chains. Rows are unified per CDR3 protein, each entry keeping the most common DNA and genes. The sample table holds fewer than 500,000 distinct CDR3 sequences, of which about 17% were seen once. The ten largest clones add up to roughly 19% of the sample. According to the study, the label for this sample's treatment or condition signals: live attenuated yellow fever vaccine strain. The sample consisted of PBMCs, taken before the yellow fever booster vaccination. The source is a man aged 18-30 years who received the YFV17D yellow fever vaccine.

Only a few counts were recorded for this clonotype. V usage is TRBV7-2 and J usage is TRBJ2-5, with a tentative D call TRBD2 (5 bases). From germline, CDR1 is SGHTA and CDR2 FQGNSA. The V and J ends lost 5 bases and 3 bases respectively, with 13 bases between them. This CDR3 is built from 14 residues. The CDR3 protein is CASSGSAFEETQYF. CDR3 nucleotides: TGTGCCAGCAGCGGGAGCGCGTTTGAAGAGACCCAGTACTTC.

In this sample, this clonotype turned up a few times. The chain recombines TRBV6-5 with TRBJ2-6, with D unresolved. The V end lost 2 bases, the J end lost 0 bases, and 8 bases lay between the germline ends. The germline V gene has CDR1 MNHEY and CDR2 SVGAGI. The CDR3 is 16 residues long. In DNA form, the CDR3 reads TGTGCCAGCAGTTACGAGGCGGTCTCTGGGGCCAACGTCCTGACTTTC. Its translation: CASSYEAVSGANVLTF.

The rearrangement joins TRBV5-5 to TRBJ1-2; D is unclear. This CDR3 contains 14 residues. The V gene lost 0 bases and the J gene lost 4 bases, with 10 bases spanning the gap. Germline V lookup: CDR1 SGHKS, CDR2 YYEKEE (reference sequence). The CDR3 sequence: CASSLGPVLYGYTF. The CDR3 nucleotides read TGTGCCAGCAGCTTGGGGCCGGTCCTCTATGGCTACACCTTC.

This clonotype was seen at least ten times. The chain is built from TRBV7-9 and TRBJ2-7; D possibly matches TRBD1 or TRBD2 (5 bases each). The V gene's germline CDR1 is SEHNR and CDR2 FQNEAQ (reference sequence). The V and J ends lost 4 bases and 3 bases respectively, with 13 bases between them. The CDR3 is 14 residues long. In nucleotides, the CDR3 is TGTGCCAGCAGCTACTGGGGACCTAGCTACGAGCAGTACTTC. Translation: CASSYWGPSYEQYF.

The chain joins TRBV6-2 or TRBV6-3 to TRBJ2-5, with D unclear. Germline V gene data show CDR1 as MNHEY and CDR2 as SVGEGT. The CDR3 is 11 residues long. The CDR3 bases are TGTGCTCCGACCCGGAAAGAGACCCAGTACTTC. It yields the protein CAPTRKETQYF.

The CDR3, as DNA: TGTGCCAGCACCTGGGGACGCCTAGGAGAGACCCAGTACTTC. This gives the protein CASTWGRLGETQYF. The chain couples TRBV6-2 or TRBV6-3 to TRBJ2-5, with D perhaps assigned TRBD1 or TRBD2 (5 bases each). The CDR3 covers 14 residues. Germline assignment: CDR1 MNHEY and CDR2 SVGEGT. The germline V and J ends were trimmed by 7 bases and 4 bases, with 16 bases remaining between them.

This clonotype was seen just once. The chain recombines TRBV7-9 with TRBJ1-3, with TRBD1 matching over 9 bases. The J segment lost 2 bases and the V segment lost 4 bases, leaving 3 bases of the junction unmatched. The CDR3 spans 15 residues. CDR1 is SEHNR and CDR2 is FQNEAQ in the germline V gene (reference sequence). CDR3 nucleotide sequence: TGTGCCAGCAGCTCCAGACAGGGGGCTGGAAACACCATATATTTT. It translates to CASSSRQGAGNTIYF.

This clonotype was picked up a small number of times. V usage is TRBV9 and J usage is TRBJ1-2, with D possibly being TRBD1 (6 bases). Trimming stripped 4 bases from V and 4 bases from J, with 11 bases between. CDR3 length equals 13 residues. Germline-derived CDR1 and CDR2 are SGDLS and YYNGEE. The CDR3 loop reads CASSPGQTYGYTF. CDR3 coding DNA: TGTGCCAGCAGCCCAGGACAGACCTATGGCTACACCTTC.

CDR3 loop: CASRQGPTSNTGELFF. The CDR3 nucleotides are TGCGCCAGTAGACAGGGGCCGACATCGAACACCGGGGAGCTGTTTTTT. The chain joins TRBV5-1 to TRBJ2-2, with 8 positions matching TRBD1. Germline V lookup: CDR1 SGHRS, CDR2 YFSETQ. This CDR3 is built from 16 residues. V trimming: 8 bases; J trimming: 0 bases; junction bases outside the gene matches: 9.

The rearrangement links TRBV15 to TRBJ2-2, with D hard to call. Germline CDR1 LNHNV, CDR2 YYDKDF (reference sequence). The length of the CDR3 is 13 residues. V dropped 1 base and J dropped 6 bases, with 6 bases sitting between them. Here the CDR3 DNA reads TGTGCCACCAGCAGAGCGCCGTCCGGGGAGCTGTTTTTT. Translation gives CATSRAPSGELFF.